The clone carrying this TCR beta chain was picked up many times. The data stem from a study of T cells in Graves' hyperthyroidism and ophthalmopathy. What was amplified from RNA transcripts were TCR beta CDR3 regions. HTBI primers drove first-round RT-PCR of the TCR CDR3. TCRdb fed the multiplex PCR reads into MiXCR, producing one record per CDR3 protein. This sample has 250,000 or so distinct CDR3 sequences, with 16% found just once. Subjects with ophthalmopathy showed a Clinical Activity Score no lower than 3, a NOSPECS grade no lower than 4, and a duration shorter than 3 months. Diagnoses were established using clinical symptoms, serum thyroxine and TRAb, thyroid ultrasound and orbital computed tomography. The PBMCs had their origin in less than 13 ml of fresh peripheral blood. This clonotype originated in a woman aged 18-30 years with Graves' ophthalmopathy. Sequencing was performed on blood.

CDR3 DNA sequence: TGTGCCAGCAGGTTACAGGGGTGGGATGAGCAGTTCTTC. It codes for CASRLQGWDEQFF. The chain couples TRBV28 to TRBJ2-1; 7 bases fit TRBD1. V dropped 6 bases and J dropped 8; count of bases not matched to a gene: 7. This CDR3 region has 13 residues. CDR1 MDHEN and CDR2 SYDVKM come from the germline V gene.